These 20 T cell receptor beta chains were all obtained from the same sample, sequenced in a study of blood T cell repertoires in COVID-19. Using immunoSEQ multiplex PCR, the repertoire was profiled, and TCRdb retains in-frame clones only, with some absent. The data hold some 400,000 clones, with about 89% observed a single time. The sequenced material came from peripheral blood. These receptors originate from a woman aged 55-70 years with COVID-19, enrolled during active disease.

CDR3 loop: CASSRWTGGEKLFF. The CDR3 DNA follows: TGTGCCAGCAGCCGATGGACAGGGGGTGAAAAACTGTTTTTT. The chain joins TRBV3-1 (or the pseudogene TRBV3-2) to TRBJ1-4; 10 positions agree with TRBD1. The CDR3 loop spans 14 amino acids. Germline-derived CDR1 and CDR2 are LGHDT and YNNKEL (reference sequence). V lost 4 bases, J lost 7 bases, and 3 bases stayed unmatched.

V gene TRBV28 combines with J gene TRBJ1-6; 7 bases are a match to TRBD1. V shed 5 bases, J shed 7 bases, and the junction held 8 bases outside the gene matches. The CDR3 totals 15 residues. Germline lookup yields CDR1 MDHEN and CDR2 SYDVKM. CDR3 region: CASSLPGQRNSPLHF. The CDR3 bases are TGTGCCAGCAGTCTTCCGGGACAGAGGAATTCACCCCTCCACTTT.

V and J are TRBV5-1 and TRBJ1-2; D is undetermined. The ends were cut back, 4 bases at V and 4 bases at J, with 11 bases in the middle. The CDR3 has 13 residues. In germline, CDR1 is SGHRS, CDR2 YFSETQ. CDR3 residues: CASSPQEGYGYTF. CDR3 nucleotides: TGCGCCAGCAGCCCCCAGGAGGGCTATGGCTACACCTTC.

V and J are TRBV5-8 and TRBJ1-5; D is uncertain. V lost 1 base and J 8 bases, leaving 13 bases between the germline ends. The CDR3 covers 14 residues. Germline values: CDR1 SGHTS, CDR2 YDEGEE. The CDR3 DNA follows: TGTGCCAGCAGCTTGCTTTCGGGGTGGAAGCCCCAGCATTTT. Residues: CASSLLSGWKPQHF.

The table lists this clone with a few counts. The chain is built from TRBV6-4 and TRBJ2-6, with D maybe TRBD2 (5 bases). CDR1 and CDR2 from the germline V gene are MRHNA and SNTAGT. The CDR3 covers 15 residues. Deletions cut 2 bases from V and 1 base from J, with 6 bases between. The chain's CDR3 is CASSDLASGANVLTF. Here the CDR3 DNA reads TGTGCCAGCAGTGACCTAGCTTCTGGGGCCAACGTCCTGACTTTC.

The table lists this clone with a few counts. The rearrangement joins TRBV2 to TRBJ2-1; TRBD1 agrees at 10 bases. CDR1 and CDR2 from the germline V gene are SNHLY and FYNNEI. The length of the CDR3 is 14 residues. Germline trimming cut 8 bases from V and 3 bases from J; bases unmatched to any gene: 4. The CDR3 sequence is CASGRTGGYNEQFF. CDR3 nucleotide sequence: TGTGCCAGCGGCCGGACAGGGGGCTACAATGAGCAGTTCTTC.

V is TRBV3-1 (or the pseudogene TRBV3-2) and J is TRBJ1-3; 7 bases are shared with TRBD1. V shed 1 base, J shed 0 bases, and the junction held 18 bases outside the gene matches. The CDR3 is 21 amino acids. Germline V CDR1 and CDR2: LGHDT, YNNKEL (reference sequence). CDR3 DNA: TGTGCCAGCAGCCAAGGTTTGGTACTAGGGGGCTTACTTATCTCTGGAAACACCATATATTTT. Its protein product is CASSQGLVLGGLLISGNTIYF.

This clone came up many times. Other nucleotide sequences in the sample specify the same CDR3. The CDR3 reads CASSLDRANYGYTF. CDR3 DNA sequence: TGTGCCAGCAGCCTAGACAGGGCAAACTATGGCTACACCTTC. This chain links TRBV2 with TRBJ1-2; 7 positions agree with TRBD1. With 6 bases clipped from V and 2 bases from J, the junction kept 6 bases outside the gene matches. The germline CDR1 and CDR2 sequences are SNHLY and FYNNEI. There are 14 residues in the CDR3.

This clone was seen a single time. J is TRBJ2-7 and V is TRBV5-1; D may be TRBD2 (6 bases). This CDR3 has 16 amino acids. Looked up from germline, CDR1 is SGHRS and CDR2 is YFSETQ. V was shortened by 4 bases and J by 1 base, with 18 bases between the two germline ends. This CDR3 reads CASSTAPGLSSYEQYF. CDR3 nucleotides: TGCGCCAGCAGCACAGCCCCGGGACTGTCGTCCTACGAGCAGTACTTC.

V usage is TRBV5-1 and J usage is TRBJ2-7; TRBD2 is a possible D gene (6 bases). V lost 8 bases and J 3 bases, leaving 9 bases between the germline ends. Looked up from germline, CDR1 is SGHRS and CDR2 is YFSETQ. The CDR3 runs to 11 residues. The CDR3 DNA reads TGCGCCAGTCAGGGAGGCTACGAGCAGTACTTC. Translation gives CASQGGYEQYF.

The V and J genes are TRBV5-5 and TRBJ1-6; no clear D. This CDR3 contains 14 residues. The V end was cut by 4 bases, the J end by 6 bases, with 11 bases between. The V gene's germline CDR1 is SGHKS and CDR2 YYEKEE (reference sequence). CDR3 region: CASSHFPGNSPLHF. The CDR3 nucleotides read TGTGCCAGCAGCCATTTTCCGGGTAATTCACCCCTCCACTTT. The full variable domain, in which reference TRBV5-5 and TRBJ1-6 provide the parts outside the CDR3, is DAGVTQSPTHLIKTRGQQVTLRCSPISGHKSVSWYQQVLGQGPQFIFQYYEKEERGRGNFPDRFSARQFPNYSSELNVNALLLGDSALYLCASSHFPGNSPLHFGNGTRLTVT.

The chain links TRBV10-1 to TRBJ2-3, with 8 bases fitting TRBD2. Trimming at V came to 0 bases and at J to 3 bases, leaving 8 bases not matched to a gene. CDR3 size: 17 residues. Germline-derived CDR1 and CDR2 are WNHNN and SYGVQD (reference sequence). CDR3: CASSESPGGALTDTQYF. CDR3 coding DNA: TGCGCCAGCAGTGAGTCCCCCGGGGGGGCTTTGACAGATACGCAGTATTTT.

The CDR3: CASSVTTTNEKLFF. The CDR3 nucleotides read TGTGCCAGCAGTGTGACTACAACTAATGAAAAACTGTTTTTT. The chain has TRBV2 and TRBJ1-4; no firm D call. The CDR3 is 14 amino acids. Germline V gene data show CDR1 as SNHLY and CDR2 as FYNNEI. V gave up 4 bases and J gave up 0 bases, with 6 bases separating them.

The chain recombines TRBV2 with TRBJ2-1; TRBD2 is a possible D gene (7 bases). Germline CDR1 and CDR2: SNHLY and FYNNEI. This CDR3 is 12 amino acids long. Trimming left V 7 bases short and J 9 bases short, with 13 bases between. CDR3 coding DNA: TGTGCCAGCAAGGGGGAGCGGGGTGAGCAGTTCTTC. Its protein product is CASKGERGEQFF.

The chain recombines TRBV11-3 with TRBJ1-1, with a possible D match to TRBD1 (5 bases). Germline CDR1 is SGHNT and CDR2 is YENEEA. Deletions cut 5 bases from V and 1 base from J, with 11 bases between. The CDR3 spans 14 residues. CDR3 DNA: TGTGCCAGCAGCCCGGGGGGACGGAACACTGAAGCTTTCTTT. It specifies CASSPGGRNTEAFF.

The rearrangement joins TRBV28 to TRBJ2-7; D is perhaps TRBD1 (8 bases). Germline CDR1 is MDHEN and CDR2 is SYDVKM. The ends were cut back, 5 bases at V and 1 base at J, with 18 bases in the middle. The CDR3 loop spans 16 amino acids. The CDR3 sequence is CASSHRQGRASYEQYF. In DNA, the CDR3 is TGTGCCAGCAGTCATCGACAGGGGAGGGCGTCCTACGAGCAGTACTTC.

As regards this clone: This sample also contains other DNA sequences that code for the same CDR3. The chain is built from TRBV9 and TRBJ1-1; perhaps TRBD1 as D (6 bases). Germline V gene data show CDR1 as SGDLS and CDR2 as YYNGEE. The V end was cut by 4 bases, the J end by 5 bases, with 12 bases between. The CDR3 consists of 13 residues. CDR3 sequence: CASSTTTGTEAFF. Written as DNA, the CDR3 is TGTGCCAGCAGCACTACTACAGGGACTGAAGCTTTCTTT.

The chain carries TRBV9 and TRBJ2-5; 8 bases agree with TRBD2. CDR3 size: 15 residues. With 4 bases clipped from V and 4 bases from J, the junction kept 9 bases outside the gene matches. Germline CDR1 reads SGDLS; CDR2 reads YYNGEE. This CDR3 reads CASSMTGLEGETQYF. DNA for the CDR3: TGTGCCAGCAGCATGACGGGACTAGAGGGAGAGACCCAGTACTTC.

This clone was detected a few times. J is TRBJ1-6 and V is TRBV7-9, with D unclear. Germline-derived CDR1 and CDR2 are SEHNR and FQNEAQ (reference sequence). Trimming took 1 base from V and 7 from J, leaving 11 bases between them. The CDR3 is made up of 15 amino acids. The CDR3 here is CASSLGEGGNSPLHF. The CDR3 nucleotides are TGTGCCAGCAGCTTAGGTGAGGGTGGGAATTCACCCCTCCACTTT.

The chain recombines TRBV27 with TRBJ1-5; the match to TRBD1 covers 7 bases. J was trimmed by 5 bases and V by 5 bases; bases with no gene match: 3. The germline V gene has CDR1 MNHEY and CDR2 SMNVEV (reference sequence). The CDR3 is made up of 13 amino acids. CDR3 region: CASSIRGDQPQHF. DNA for the CDR3: TGTGCCAGCAGTATCAGGGGGGATCAGCCCCAGCATTTT.